This T cell receptor (beta chain) was sequenced during a study of CD8 T cells in ankylosing spondylitis. General study results and limits: Characteristic, it appeared, of ankylosing spondylitis blood was a TCR beta motif of several highly homologous variants.

MiXCR, run by TCRdb on the 5' RACE reads, gives a single entry per CDR3 protein. Of 40,000 or so distinct CDR3 sequences listed, 9.5% to 12% are singletons. This clonotype was picked up many times. Its antigen is not known. The CDR3 loop spans 16 amino acids. In germline, CDR1 is MNHNS, CDR2 SASEGT. V shed 6 bases and J 5 bases; nucleotides not matched to a gene: 12. The sample consisted of blood, either unsorted or a sorted T cell fraction (not recorded which). This TCR came from a male donor with ankylosing spondylitis or in good health (not recorded which). The gene calls are TRBV6-1 and TRBJ2-3; 9 bases line up with TRBD2. CDR3 in DNA: TGTGCCAGCAGGGGCGCGGCTAGCGGGATGAGAGATACGCAGTATTTT. Amino acids: CASRGAASGMRDTQYF.